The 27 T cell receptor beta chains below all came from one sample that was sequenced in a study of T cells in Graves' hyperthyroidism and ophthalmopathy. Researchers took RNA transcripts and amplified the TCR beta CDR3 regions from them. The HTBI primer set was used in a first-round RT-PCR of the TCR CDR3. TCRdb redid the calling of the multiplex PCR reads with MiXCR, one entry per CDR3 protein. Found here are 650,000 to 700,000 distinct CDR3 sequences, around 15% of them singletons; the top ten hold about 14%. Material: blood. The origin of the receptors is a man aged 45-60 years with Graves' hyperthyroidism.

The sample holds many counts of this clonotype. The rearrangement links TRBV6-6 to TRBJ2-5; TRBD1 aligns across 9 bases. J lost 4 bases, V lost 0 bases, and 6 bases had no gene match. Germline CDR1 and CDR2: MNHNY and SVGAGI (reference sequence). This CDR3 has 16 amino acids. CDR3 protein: CASSYSFTGGTETQYF. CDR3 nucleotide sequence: TGTGCCAGCAGTTACTCGTTTACAGGGGGCACAGAGACCCAGTACTTC.

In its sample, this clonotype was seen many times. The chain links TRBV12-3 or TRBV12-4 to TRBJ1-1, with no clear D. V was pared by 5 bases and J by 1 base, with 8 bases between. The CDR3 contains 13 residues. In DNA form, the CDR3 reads TGTGCCAGCAGTGGACTTGCGAACACTGAAGCTTTCTTT. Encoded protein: CASSGLANTEAFF.

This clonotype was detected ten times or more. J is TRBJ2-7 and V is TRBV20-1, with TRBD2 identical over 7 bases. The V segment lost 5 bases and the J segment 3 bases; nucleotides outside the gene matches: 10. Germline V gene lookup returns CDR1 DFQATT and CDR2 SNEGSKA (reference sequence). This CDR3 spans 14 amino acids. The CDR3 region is CSAPFAAGHYEQYF. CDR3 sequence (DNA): TGCAGTGCTCCCTTCGCAGCGGGGCACTACGAGCAGTACTTC.

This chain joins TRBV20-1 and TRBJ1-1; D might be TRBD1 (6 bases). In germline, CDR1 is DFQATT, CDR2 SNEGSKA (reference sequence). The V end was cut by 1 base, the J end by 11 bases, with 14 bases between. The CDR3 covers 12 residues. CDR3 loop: CSARVTGTLAFF. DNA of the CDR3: TGCAGTGCTAGAGTCACCGGGACACTGGCTTTCTTT.

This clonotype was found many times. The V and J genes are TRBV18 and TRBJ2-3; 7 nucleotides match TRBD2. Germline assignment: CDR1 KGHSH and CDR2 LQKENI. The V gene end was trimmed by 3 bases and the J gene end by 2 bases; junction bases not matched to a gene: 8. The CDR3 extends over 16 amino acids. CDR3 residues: CASSPFGGRTTDTQYF. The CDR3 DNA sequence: TGTGCCAGCTCACCCTTCGGCGGGAGAACCACAGATACGCAGTATTTT.

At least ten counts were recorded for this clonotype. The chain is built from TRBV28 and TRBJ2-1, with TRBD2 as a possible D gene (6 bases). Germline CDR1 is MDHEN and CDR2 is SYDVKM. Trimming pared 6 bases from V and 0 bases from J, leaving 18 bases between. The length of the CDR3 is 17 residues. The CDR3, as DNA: TGTGCCAGCAGGCATACCCTAGCGCGCAGCTCCTACAATGAGCAGTTCTTC. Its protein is CASRHTLARSSYNEQFF.

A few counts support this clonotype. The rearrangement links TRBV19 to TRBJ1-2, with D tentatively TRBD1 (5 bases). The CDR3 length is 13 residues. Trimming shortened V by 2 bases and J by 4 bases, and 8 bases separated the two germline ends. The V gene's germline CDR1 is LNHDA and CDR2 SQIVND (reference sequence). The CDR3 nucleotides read TGTGCCAGTAGTATACGACAGTTCTATGGCTACACCTTC. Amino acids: CASSIRQFYGYTF.

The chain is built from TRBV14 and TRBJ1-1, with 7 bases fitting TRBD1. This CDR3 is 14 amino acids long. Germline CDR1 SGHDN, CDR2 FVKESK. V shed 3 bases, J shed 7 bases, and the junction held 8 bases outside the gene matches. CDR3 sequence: CASSHPGQTVEAFF. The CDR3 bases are TGTGCCAGCAGCCACCCGGGACAGACCGTTGAAGCTTTCTTT.

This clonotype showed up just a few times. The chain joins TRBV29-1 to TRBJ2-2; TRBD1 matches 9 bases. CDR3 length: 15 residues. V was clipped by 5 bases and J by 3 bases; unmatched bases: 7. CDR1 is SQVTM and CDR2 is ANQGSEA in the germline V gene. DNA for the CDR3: TGCAGCGTTCGTATGGACAGGGGATACACCGGGGAGCTGTTTTTT. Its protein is CSVRMDRGYTGELFF.

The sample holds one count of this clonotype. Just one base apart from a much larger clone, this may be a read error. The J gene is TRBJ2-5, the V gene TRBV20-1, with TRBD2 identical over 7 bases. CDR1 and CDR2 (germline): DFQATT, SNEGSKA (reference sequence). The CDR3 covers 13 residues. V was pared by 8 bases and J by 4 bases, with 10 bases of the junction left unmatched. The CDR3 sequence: CSTQPGGSETQYF. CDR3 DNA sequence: TGCAGTACTCAGCCGGGAGGCTCAGAGACCCAGTACTTC.

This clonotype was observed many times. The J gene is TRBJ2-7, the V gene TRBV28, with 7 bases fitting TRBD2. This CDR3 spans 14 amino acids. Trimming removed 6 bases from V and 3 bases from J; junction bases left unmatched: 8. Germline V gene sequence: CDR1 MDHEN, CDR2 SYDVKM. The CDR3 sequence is CASSQEERGYEQYF. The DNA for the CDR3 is TGTGCCAGCAGCCAAGAGGAGCGGGGCTACGAGCAGTACTTC.

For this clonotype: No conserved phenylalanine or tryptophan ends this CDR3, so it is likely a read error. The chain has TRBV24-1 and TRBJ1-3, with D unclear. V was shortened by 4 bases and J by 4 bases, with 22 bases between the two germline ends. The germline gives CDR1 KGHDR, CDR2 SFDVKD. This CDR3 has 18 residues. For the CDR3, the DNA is TGTGCCACCAGTGACCCCCTCCGAGGGTTGGTATTGGGAAACACCATATATTCT. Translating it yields CATSDPLRGLVLGNTIYS.

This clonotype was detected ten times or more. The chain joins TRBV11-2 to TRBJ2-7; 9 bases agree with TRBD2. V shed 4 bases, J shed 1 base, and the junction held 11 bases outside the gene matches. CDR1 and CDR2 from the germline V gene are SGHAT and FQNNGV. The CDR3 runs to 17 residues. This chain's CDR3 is CASSYLPRTSESYEQYF. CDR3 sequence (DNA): TGTGCCAGCAGCTATTTACCGCGGACTAGCGAATCCTACGAGCAGTACTTC.

Written as DNA, the CDR3 is TGTGCCAGCAGCCCCGTGCCCCTTTACGAGCAGTACTTC. It encodes CASSPVPLYEQYF. The genes are TRBV28 and TRBJ2-7; D remains unclear. Between the trimmed V and J ends, which lost 6 bases and 4 bases, there was a span of 13 bases. The CDR3 is made up of 13 amino acids. The V gene's germline CDR1 is MDHEN and CDR2 SYDVKM.

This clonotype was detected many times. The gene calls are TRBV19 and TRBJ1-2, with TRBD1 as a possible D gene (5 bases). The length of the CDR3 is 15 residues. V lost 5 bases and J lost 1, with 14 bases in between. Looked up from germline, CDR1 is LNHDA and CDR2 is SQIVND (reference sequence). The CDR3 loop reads CASSPRTMNNYGYTF. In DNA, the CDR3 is TGTGCCAGTAGTCCACGGACAATGAATAACTATGGCTACACCTTC.

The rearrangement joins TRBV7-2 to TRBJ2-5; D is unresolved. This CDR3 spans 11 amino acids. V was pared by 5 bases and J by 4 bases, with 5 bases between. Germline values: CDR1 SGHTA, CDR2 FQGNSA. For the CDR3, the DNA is TGTGCCAGCAGCGTAGTAGAGACCCAGTACTTC. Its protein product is CASSVVETQYF.

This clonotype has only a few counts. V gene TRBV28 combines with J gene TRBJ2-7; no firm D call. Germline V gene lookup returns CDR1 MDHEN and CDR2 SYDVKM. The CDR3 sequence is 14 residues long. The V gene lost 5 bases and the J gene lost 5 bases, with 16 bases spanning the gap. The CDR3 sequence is CASSPLGVVDEQYF. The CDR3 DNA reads TGTGCCAGCAGTCCCCTTGGGGTTGTCGACGAGCAGTACTTC.

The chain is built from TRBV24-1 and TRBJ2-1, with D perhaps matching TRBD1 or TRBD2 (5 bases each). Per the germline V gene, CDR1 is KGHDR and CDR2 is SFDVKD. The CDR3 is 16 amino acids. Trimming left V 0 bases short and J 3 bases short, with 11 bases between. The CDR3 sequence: CATSDLVGGGYNEQFF. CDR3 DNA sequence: TGTGCCACCAGTGATTTGGTTGGGGGTGGCTACAATGAGCAGTTCTTC.

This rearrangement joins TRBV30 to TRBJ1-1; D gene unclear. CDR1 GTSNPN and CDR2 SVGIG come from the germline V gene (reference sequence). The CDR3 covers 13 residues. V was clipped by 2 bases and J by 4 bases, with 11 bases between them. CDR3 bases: TGTGCCTGGAGTAAAACAAGGAGCACTGAAGCTTTCTTT. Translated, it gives CAWSKTRSTEAFF.

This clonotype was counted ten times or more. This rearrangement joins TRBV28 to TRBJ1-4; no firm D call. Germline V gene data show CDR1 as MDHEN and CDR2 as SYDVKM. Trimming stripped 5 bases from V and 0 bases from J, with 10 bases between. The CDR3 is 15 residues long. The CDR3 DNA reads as TGTGCCAGCAGTCCACTAGGAGCAACTAATGAAAAACTGTTTTTT. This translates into CASSPLGATNEKLFF.

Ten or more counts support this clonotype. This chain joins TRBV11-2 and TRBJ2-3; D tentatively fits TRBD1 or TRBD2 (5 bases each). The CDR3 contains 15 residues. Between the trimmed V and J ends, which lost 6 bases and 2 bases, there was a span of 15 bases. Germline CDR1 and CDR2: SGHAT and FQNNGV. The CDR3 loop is CASSQGSSFTDTQYF. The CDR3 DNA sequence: TGTGCCAGCAGTCAGGGCTCTAGCTTCACAGATACGCAGTATTTT.

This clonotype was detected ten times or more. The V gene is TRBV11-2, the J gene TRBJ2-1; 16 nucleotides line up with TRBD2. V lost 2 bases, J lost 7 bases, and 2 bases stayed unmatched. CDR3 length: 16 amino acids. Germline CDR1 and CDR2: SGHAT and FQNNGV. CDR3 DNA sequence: TGTGCCAGCAGCTTACCGGGACTAGCGGGAGGGAATGAGCAGTTCTTC. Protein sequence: CASSLPGLAGGNEQFF.

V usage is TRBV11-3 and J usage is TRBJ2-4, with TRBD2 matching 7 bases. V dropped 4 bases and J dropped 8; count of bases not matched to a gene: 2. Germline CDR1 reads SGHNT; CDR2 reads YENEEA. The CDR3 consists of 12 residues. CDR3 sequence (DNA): TGTGCCAGCAGCTCCGGGGGGTACATTCAGTACTTC. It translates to CASSSGGYIQYF.

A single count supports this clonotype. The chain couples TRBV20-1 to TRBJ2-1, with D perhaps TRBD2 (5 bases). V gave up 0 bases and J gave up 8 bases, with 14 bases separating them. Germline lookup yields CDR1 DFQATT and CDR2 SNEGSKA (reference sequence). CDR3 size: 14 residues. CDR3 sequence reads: CSARDPGSGYEQFF. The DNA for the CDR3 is TGCAGTGCTAGAGATCCGGGGAGTGGGTATGAGCAGTTCTTC.

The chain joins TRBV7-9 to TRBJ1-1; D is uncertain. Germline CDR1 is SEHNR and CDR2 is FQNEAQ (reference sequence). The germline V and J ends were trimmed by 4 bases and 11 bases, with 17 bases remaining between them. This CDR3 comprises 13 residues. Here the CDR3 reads CASSSTRAIGAFF. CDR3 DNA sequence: TGTGCCAGCAGCTCAACTCGAGCCATCGGGGCTTTCTTT.

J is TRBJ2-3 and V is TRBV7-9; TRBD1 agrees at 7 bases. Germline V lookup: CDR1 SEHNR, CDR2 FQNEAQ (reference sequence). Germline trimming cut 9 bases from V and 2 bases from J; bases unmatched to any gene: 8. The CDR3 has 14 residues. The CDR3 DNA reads TGTGCCAGTTGGGACAGTACTTACACAGATACGCAGTATTTT. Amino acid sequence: CASWDSTYTDTQYF.

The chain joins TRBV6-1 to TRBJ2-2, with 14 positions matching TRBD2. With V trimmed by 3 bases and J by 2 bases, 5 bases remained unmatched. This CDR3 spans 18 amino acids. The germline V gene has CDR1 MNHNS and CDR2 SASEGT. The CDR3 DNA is TGTGCCAGCAGTGAGGGGACTAGCGGGAGAGAAAACACCGGGGAGCTGTTTTTT. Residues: CASSEGTSGRENTGELFF.